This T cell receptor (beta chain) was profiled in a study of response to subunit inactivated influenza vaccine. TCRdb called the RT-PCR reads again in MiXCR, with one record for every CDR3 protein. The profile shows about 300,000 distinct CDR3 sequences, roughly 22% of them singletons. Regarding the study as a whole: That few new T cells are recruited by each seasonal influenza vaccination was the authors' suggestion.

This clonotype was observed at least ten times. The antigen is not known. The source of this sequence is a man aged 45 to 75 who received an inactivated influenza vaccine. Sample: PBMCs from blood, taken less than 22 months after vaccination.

The CDR3 reads CASSLLGPTNSPLHF. In DNA, the CDR3 is TGTGCCAGCAGCTTGCTGGGACCTACTAATTCACCCCTCCACTTT. The gene calls are TRBV5-6 and TRBJ1-6; D possibly corresponds to TRBD1 (5 bases). CDR1 is SGHDT, CDR2 YYEEEE, per germline. This CDR3 spans 15 amino acids. Trimming took 1 base from V and 6 from J, leaving 11 bases between them.